These 32 T cell receptor beta chains were sequenced from one sample in a study of a mutant IDH1 vaccine in newly diagnosed glioma listed by TCRdb under 2021. The library was built by means of the immunoSEQ multiplex PCR assay. Held by TCRdb, this immuneACCESS table contains in-frame sequences only and omits some clones. Under half of the omission traces to an unresolved V gene where checked; the cause of the rest is unknown. This sample gives under 60,000 clones in total; over 75% of them show up just once. Around 4.9% of the sample comes from the top ten. The sample's time point label, in plain terms: week 47, end of study. Every vaccine dose consisted of 300 ug of a 20-mer mutant IDH1 peptide in Montanide, administered subcutaneously together with topical imiquimod. Their recognized antigens are unknown. Sequencing was performed on PBMCs, taken from a glioma patient whose treatment included an IDH1 peptide vaccine. The receptors come from a woman aged 40 to 49 with glioma. Some clones in this sample may be carry-over from other donors' samples.

V usage is TRBV4-1 and J usage is TRBJ1-2; 8 bases align to TRBD1. Germline V gives CDR1 MGHRA, CDR2 YSYEKL. The CDR3 sequence is 15 residues long. V was pared by 5 bases and J by 1 base, with 6 bases of the junction left unmatched. The CDR3 loop is CASSGGGQVNYGYTF. The CDR3 DNA follows: TGCGCCAGCAGCGGTGGGGGACAGGTTAACTATGGCTACACCTTC.

This rearrangement joins TRBV19 to TRBJ1-5; 8 nucleotides agree with TRBD1. Germline values: CDR1 LNHDA, CDR2 SQIVND (reference sequence). This CDR3 region has 15 residues. V gave up 8 bases and J gave up 0 bases; unmatched junction bases: 6. For the CDR3, the DNA is TGTGCCAGTTGGGGGACAGGATATAGCAATCAGCCCCAGCATTTT. This codes for CASWGTGYSNQPQHF.

The rearrangement links TRBV5-1 to TRBJ2-1, with unresolved D. Germline values: CDR1 SGHRS, CDR2 YFSETQ. V dropped 0 bases and J dropped 3 bases, with 7 bases sitting between them. There are 14 residues in the CDR3. CDR3 residues: CASSLDGHYNEQFF. In nucleotides, the CDR3 is TGCGCCAGCAGCTTGGATGGCCACTACAATGAGCAGTTCTTC.

V usage is TRBV7-2 and J usage is TRBJ2-5; the match to TRBD1 covers 8 bases. The junction had 9 bases not matched to a gene; V was cut back by 5 bases and J by 4 bases. Germline CDR1 SGHTA, CDR2 FQGNSA. The CDR3 extends over 15 amino acids. Here the CDR3 DNA reads TGTGCCAGCAGCCAAAGACAGGGGCGGGGAGAGACCCAGTACTTC. This translates into CASSQRQGRGETQYF.

The V call is TRBV5-8, the J call TRBJ2-1; a weak D match, TRBD1 (6 bases). The CDR3 extends over 12 amino acids. V was trimmed by 0 bases and J by 15 bases, leaving 13 bases between them. The germline V gene has CDR1 SGHTS and CDR2 YDEGEE. The CDR3 sequence is CASSLGQAPPFF. CDR3 DNA sequence: TGTGCCAGCAGCTTGGGACAGGCCCCACCGTTCTTC.

V usage is TRBV4-3 and J usage is TRBJ2-2; TRBD1 matches 10 bases. The V gene end was trimmed by 3 bases and the J gene end by 1 base; junction bases not matched to a gene: 8. The CDR3 totals 18 residues. Germline-derived CDR1 and CDR2 are LGHNA and YSLEER. CDR3 residues: CASSQDLGTGVNTGELFF. CDR3 in DNA: TGCGCCAGCAGCCAGGACCTCGGGACAGGGGTGAACACCGGGGAGCTGTTTTTT.

This chain uses TRBV10-3 with TRBJ2-5; D unresolved. Trimming cost V 4 bases and J 0 bases, with 3 bases left between them. The CDR3 spans 12 residues. CDR1 ENHRY and CDR2 SYGVKD come from the germline V gene. The chain's CDR3 is CAISANQETQYF. Written as DNA, the CDR3 is TGTGCCATCAGTGCGAACCAAGAGACCCAGTACTTC.

A few counts support this clone. The chain employs TRBV19 and TRBJ1-2; no clear D gene. The CDR3 totals 10 residues. V shed 8 bases and J shed 8 bases, with 9 bases lying between them. Germline V gives CDR1 LNHDA, CDR2 SQIVND (reference sequence). The CDR3 here is CASGGGGYTF. CDR3 DNA: TGTGCCAGTGGAGGAGGCGGCTACACCTTC.

V and J are TRBV2 and TRBJ1-1, with 8 bases that match TRBD1. This CDR3 comprises 14 residues. Looked up from germline, CDR1 is SNHLY and CDR2 is FYNNEI. Trimming removed 4 bases from V and 6 bases from J; junction bases left unmatched: 7. DNA of the CDR3: TGTGCCAGCAGTGGTACAGGGGGTCAGGCTGAAGCTTTCTTT. This codes for CASSGTGGQAEAFF. Full variable domain (missing parts from reference TRBV2 and TRBJ1-1): EPEVTQTPSHQVTQMGQEVILRCVPISNHLYFYWYRQILGQKVEFLVSFYNNEISEKSEIFDDQFSVERPDGSNFTLKIRSTKLEDSAMYFCASSGTGGQAEAFFGQGTRLTVV.

Note on this clone: Sequence at one end of the junction differs from germline and may be a read error. The V and J genes are TRBV7-6 and TRBJ1-5; 9 bases line up with TRBD1. CDR3 length equals 15 residues. Germline V gene lookup returns CDR1 SGHVS and CDR2 FNYEAQ. The CDR3 DNA is TGTGCCAGCAGCTCCGAAACAGGGGGCAAGCAGCCCCAGCATTTT. It codes for CASSSETGGKQPQHF.

The chain joins TRBV5-5 to TRBJ1-1, with TRBD1 as a possible D gene (6 bases). The ends were cut back, 1 base at V and 1 base at J, with 8 bases in the middle. This CDR3 is built from 14 residues. Germline V gives CDR1 SGHKS, CDR2 YYEKEE (reference sequence). DNA for the CDR3: TGTGCCAGCAGCTTGATACAGGGGAACACTGAAGCTTTCTTT. Amino acids: CASSLIQGNTEAFF.

This chain joins TRBV5-1 and TRBJ2-7; 10 bases are shared with TRBD1. V was clipped by 0 bases and J by 7 bases; unmatched bases: 7. Germline loops: CDR1 SGHRS, CDR2 YFSETQ. This CDR3 comprises 15 residues. The CDR3 protein is CASSLEAGQGKEQYF. In DNA, the CDR3 is TGCGCCAGCAGCTTGGAAGCGGGACAGGGGAAAGAGCAGTACTTC.

The count of this clone is one. This sequence joins TRBV21-1 and TRBJ2-5; the table gives TRBD2 as D, unverified against the DNA. TRBV21-1 is an annotated pseudogene. CDR3 length equals 16 residues. DNA for the CDR3: TGTGCCAGCAGCAACGGGGAGCGGGGGGCCGCCGAGACCCAGTACTTC. Its protein is CASSNGERGAAETQYF.

The chain joins TRBV5-1 to TRBJ1-2, with D possibly TRBD1 on 6 matching bases. The ends were cut back, 4 bases at V and 8 bases at J, with 12 bases in the middle. The CDR3 consists of 12 residues. Germline V CDR1 and CDR2: SGHRS, YFSETQ. The CDR3 bases are TGCGCCAGCAGCCCGGACAGTTGGGGCTACACCTTC. It is translated as CASSPDSWGYTF.

This chain joins TRBV6-6 and TRBJ1-2; TRBD1 aligns across 7 bases. Germline CDR1 reads MNHNY; CDR2 reads SVGAGI (reference sequence). The J segment lost 8 bases and the V segment lost 4 bases, leaving 7 bases of the junction unmatched. The CDR3 consists of 13 residues. The CDR3 coding sequence is TGTGCCAGCAGTTTAGACAGGGAGGAGGGCTACACCTTC. As protein: CASSLDREEGYTF.

By share, this clone counts as medium-sized (0.01 to 0.1%). V usage is TRBV6-1 and J usage is TRBJ1-1; 8 bases are a match to TRBD1. Trimming cost V 1 base and J 11 bases; bases outside gene matches: 12. The germline gives CDR1 MNHNS, CDR2 SASEGT. The CDR3 extends over 15 amino acids. CDR3 protein: CASSEGRTGFWRAFF. In nucleotides, the CDR3 is TGTGCCAGCAGTGAAGGGAGGACAGGGTTTTGGAGGGCTTTCTTT.

This clone was observed a handful of times. This specimen includes other DNA sequences encoding the same CDR3. The chain employs TRBV7-9 and TRBJ1-1, with D tentatively TRBD1 (5 bases). Germline CDR1 reads SEHNR; CDR2 reads FQNEAQ (reference sequence). CDR3 length equals 14 residues. Deletions cut 7 bases from V and 1 base from J, with 13 bases between. CDR3 sequence (DNA): TGTGCCAGCAACCCAGGGACGGGGAACACTGAAGCTTTCTTT. Translated: CASNPGTGNTEAFF.

This clone was counted a single time. This chain uses TRBV4-2 with TRBJ1-6; 8 bases agree with TRBD1. Germline CDR1 reads LGHNA; CDR2 reads YNFKEQ. This CDR3 spans 18 amino acids. V lost 3 bases and J lost 0; bases outside the gene matches: 7. This chain's CDR3 is CASSQEWTGSSYNSPLHF. CDR3 nucleotides: TGTGCCAGCAGCCAGGAATGGACAGGGAGCTCCTATAATTCACCCCTCCACTTT.

This rearrangement joins TRBV18 to TRBJ1-2; D is possibly TRBD1 (6 bases). Germline values: CDR1 KGHSH, CDR2 LQKENI. V was pared by 5 bases and J by 3 bases, with 13 bases between. CDR3 size: 14 residues. The CDR3 loop reads CASSSDSEYYGYTF. DNA for the CDR3: TGTGCCAGCTCATCGGACAGCGAGTACTATGGCTACACCTTC.

This chain links TRBV9 with TRBJ1-3; 10 bases are a match to TRBD1. The germline V gene encodes CDR1 SGDLS and CDR2 YYNGEE. The CDR3 runs 15 residues. The V gene end was trimmed by 4 bases and the J gene end by 3 bases; junction bases not matched to a gene: 4. CDR3 loop: CASSRQGAFGNTIYF. As DNA, the CDR3 is TGTGCCAGCAGCAGACAGGGGGCGTTTGGAAACACCATATATTTT.

This clone has a handful of counts. This chain uses TRBV2 with TRBJ1-4, with 7 bases identical to TRBD1. CDR1 SNHLY and CDR2 FYNNEI come from the germline V gene. V lost 5 bases and J lost 8; bases outside the gene matches: 8. This CDR3 contains 14 residues. The CDR3 here is CASSFRQGREKLFF. In DNA form, the CDR3 reads TGTGCCAGCAGTTTTAGACAGGGACGGGAAAAACTGTTTTTT.

This chain joins TRBV19 and TRBJ1-1, with D possibly TRBD1 on 6 matching bases. Germline values: CDR1 LNHDA, CDR2 SQIVND (reference sequence). Deletions cut 9 bases from V and 4 bases from J, with 18 bases between. The CDR3 loop spans 14 amino acids. The CDR3 here is CASLGGGGRTEAFF. DNA for the CDR3: TGTGCCAGCCTGGGCGGGGGCGGCCGCACTGAAGCTTTCTTT.

The V gene is TRBV7-6, the J gene TRBJ1-2; D is possibly TRBD1 (6 bases). Germline values: CDR1 SGHVS, CDR2 FNYEAQ. The CDR3 sequence is 14 residues long. The germline V and J ends were trimmed by 5 bases and 3 bases, with 13 bases remaining between them. CDR3 DNA: TGTGCCAGCAGCCCGACAAACAGGGACTATGGCTACACCTTC. Translated, it gives CASSPTNRDYGYTF.

V is TRBV7-9 and J is TRBJ1-2, with no clear D. The CDR3 contains 12 residues. Looked up from germline, CDR1 is SEHNR and CDR2 is FQNEAQ (reference sequence). Trimming removed 1 base from V and 2 bases from J, with 2 bases in between. The CDR3: CASSLENYGYTF. The CDR3 DNA follows: TGTGCCAGCAGCTTAGAGAACTATGGCTACACCTTC.

This clone turned up a few times. The V gene is TRBV7-9, the J gene TRBJ2-3; D unresolved. Germline V gene sequence: CDR1 SEHNR, CDR2 FQNEAQ (reference sequence). Trimming stripped 1 base from V and 1 base from J, with 9 bases between. The CDR3 covers 15 residues. CDR3: CASSLEPVRTDTQYF. The CDR3 nucleotides read TGTGCCAGCAGCTTAGAACCCGTCCGCACAGATACGCAGTATTTT.

The rearrangement joins TRBV10-2 to TRBJ1-5; 7 positions match TRBD1. Trimming took 2 bases from V and 5 from J; bases not matched to a gene: 3. The CDR3 extends over 14 amino acids. Germline V gives CDR1 WSHSY, CDR2 SAAADI. The CDR3 loop is CASSERQGDQPQHF. The CDR3 nucleotides read TGCGCCAGCAGTGAGCGGCAGGGGGATCAGCCCCAGCATTTT.

CDR3 DNA sequence: TGTGCCAGCAGTTATTTCGGCGGCCAAGAGACCCAGTACTTC. It yields the protein CASSYFGGQETQYF. The rearrangement links TRBV6-5 to TRBJ2-5; no definite D call. V was cut by 3 bases and J by 1 base, with 9 bases left in between. Germline lookup yields CDR1 MNHEY and CDR2 SVGAGI. There are 14 residues in the CDR3.

This rearrangement joins TRBV11-2 to TRBJ2-3; D perhaps matches TRBD2 (5 bases). This CDR3 is built from 15 residues. Germline V gene lookup returns CDR1 SGHAT and CDR2 FQNNGV. The V gene lost 2 bases and the J gene lost 2 bases, with 11 bases spanning the gap. The CDR3 here is CASSLFSGSTDTQYF. The DNA for the CDR3 is TGTGCCAGCAGCTTATTTTCGGGATCCACAGATACGCAGTATTTT.

The J gene is TRBJ1-2, the V gene TRBV5-1; D perhaps matches TRBD1 (5 bases). This CDR3 comprises 12 residues. V was shortened by 3 bases and J by 6 bases, with 9 bases between the two germline ends. Germline loops: CDR1 SGHRS, CDR2 YFSETQ. The CDR3 nucleotides read TGCGCCAGCAGCTCTCGGGGGGATGGCTACACCTTC. Protein product: CASSSRGDGYTF.

The rearrangement links TRBV27 to TRBJ1-2, with TRBD1 matching over 7 bases. V dropped 8 bases and J dropped 10; count of bases not matched to a gene: 10. Germline values: CDR1 MNHEY, CDR2 SMNVEV (reference sequence). The CDR3 totals 12 residues. The CDR3 loop reads CASSSDRIVYTF. The CDR3 region has the DNA TGTGCCAGCTCCTCGGACAGGATTGTCTACACCTTC.

V usage is TRBV5-1 and J usage is TRBJ2-6; 8 positions agree with TRBD2. In germline, CDR1 is SGHRS, CDR2 YFSETQ. This CDR3 comprises 18 residues. Trimming cost V 7 bases and J 0 bases; bases outside gene matches: 12. The CDR3 nucleotides read TGCGCCAGCTCACGCGGGCGGGGGGTCCCCTCTGGGGCCAACGTCCTGACTTTC. It yields the protein CASSRGRGVPSGANVLTF.

V is TRBV27 and J is TRBJ1-6; D gene ambiguous. Germline values: CDR1 MNHEY, CDR2 SMNVEV (reference sequence). V was trimmed by 4 bases and J by 9 bases, leaving 10 bases between them. The CDR3 loop spans 13 amino acids. The CDR3 sequence is CASSYGGRSPLHF. The DNA of the CDR3 is TGTGCCAGCAGTTATGGAGGGCGTTCACCCCTCCACTTT.